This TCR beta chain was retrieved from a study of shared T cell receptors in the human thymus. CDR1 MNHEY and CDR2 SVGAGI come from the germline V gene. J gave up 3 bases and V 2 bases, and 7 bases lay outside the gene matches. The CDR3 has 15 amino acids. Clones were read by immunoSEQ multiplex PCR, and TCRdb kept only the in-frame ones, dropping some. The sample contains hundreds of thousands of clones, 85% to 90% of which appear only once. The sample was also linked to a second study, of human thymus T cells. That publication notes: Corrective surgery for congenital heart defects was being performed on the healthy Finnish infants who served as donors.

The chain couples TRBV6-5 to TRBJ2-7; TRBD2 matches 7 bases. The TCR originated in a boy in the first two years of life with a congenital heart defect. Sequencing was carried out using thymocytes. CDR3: CASSYTRGGGYEQYF. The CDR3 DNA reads TGTGCCAGCAGTTACACCCGCGGGGGAGGCTACGAGCAGTACTTC.